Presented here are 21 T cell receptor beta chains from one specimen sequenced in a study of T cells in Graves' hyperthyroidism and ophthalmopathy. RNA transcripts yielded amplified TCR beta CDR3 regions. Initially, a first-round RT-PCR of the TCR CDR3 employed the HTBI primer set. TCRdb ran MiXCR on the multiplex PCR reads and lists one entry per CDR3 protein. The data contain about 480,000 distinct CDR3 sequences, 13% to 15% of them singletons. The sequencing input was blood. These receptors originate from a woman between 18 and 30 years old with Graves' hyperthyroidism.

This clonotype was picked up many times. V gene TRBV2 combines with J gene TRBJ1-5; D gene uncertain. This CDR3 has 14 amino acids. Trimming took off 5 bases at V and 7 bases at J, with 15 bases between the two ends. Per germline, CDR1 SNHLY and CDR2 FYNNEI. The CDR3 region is CASSFVGLGQPQHF. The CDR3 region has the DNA TGTGCCAGCAGTTTCGTCGGGTTGGGGCAGCCCCAGCATTTT. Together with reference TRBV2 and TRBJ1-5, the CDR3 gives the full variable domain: EPEVTQTPSHQVTQMGQEVILRCVPISNHLYFYWYRQILGQKVEFLVSFYNNEISEKSEIFDDQFSVERPDGSNFTLKIRSTKLEDSAMYFCASSFVGLGQPQHFGDGTRLSIL.

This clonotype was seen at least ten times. The CDR3 nucleotides read TGCAGTGCAGCCTCGGGACTAGCGGTAACCAAAAACATTCAGTACTTC. This sequence encodes CSAASGLAVTKNIQYF. This chain uses TRBV20-1 with TRBJ2-4, with 11 bases identical to TRBD2. The CDR3 covers 16 residues. V lost 6 bases to trimming and J lost 2 bases; unmatched junction nucleotides: 9. Germline V gene lookup returns CDR1 DFQATT and CDR2 SNEGSKA (reference sequence).

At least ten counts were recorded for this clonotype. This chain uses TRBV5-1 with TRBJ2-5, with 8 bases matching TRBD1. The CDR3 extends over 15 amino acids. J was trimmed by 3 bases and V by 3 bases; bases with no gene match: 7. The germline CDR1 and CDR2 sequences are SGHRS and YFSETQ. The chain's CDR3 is CASSYYGQGEETQYF. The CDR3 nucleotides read TGCGCCAGCAGCTACTATGGACAGGGCGAAGAGACCCAGTACTTC.

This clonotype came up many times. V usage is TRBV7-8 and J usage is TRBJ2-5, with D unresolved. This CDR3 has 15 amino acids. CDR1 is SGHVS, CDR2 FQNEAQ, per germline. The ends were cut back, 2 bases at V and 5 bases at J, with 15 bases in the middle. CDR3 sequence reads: CASSLSGIGMETQYF. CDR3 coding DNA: TGTGCCAGCAGCTTATCCGGCATAGGGATGGAGACCCAGTACTTC. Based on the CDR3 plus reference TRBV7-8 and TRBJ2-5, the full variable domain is GAGVSQSPRYKVAKRGQDVALRCDPISGHVSLFWYQQALGQGPEFLTYFQNEAQLDKSGLPSDRFFAERPEGSVSTLKIQRTQQEDSAVYLCASSLSGIGMETQYFGPGTRLLVL.

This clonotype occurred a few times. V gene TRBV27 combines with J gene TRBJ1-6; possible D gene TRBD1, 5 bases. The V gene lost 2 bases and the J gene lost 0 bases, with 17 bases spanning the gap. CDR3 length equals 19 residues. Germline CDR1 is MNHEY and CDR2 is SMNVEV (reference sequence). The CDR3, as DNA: TGTGCCAGCAGTTTACGTGGGGGAGGAAGGAGCTCCTATAATTCACCCCTCCACTTT. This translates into CASSLRGGGRSSYNSPLHF.

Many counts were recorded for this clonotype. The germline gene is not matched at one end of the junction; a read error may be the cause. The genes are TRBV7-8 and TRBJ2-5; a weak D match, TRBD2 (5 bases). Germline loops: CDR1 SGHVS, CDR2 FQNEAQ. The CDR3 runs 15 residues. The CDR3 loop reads CASSLAGVEQETQYF. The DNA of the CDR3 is TGTGCCAGCAGCCTAGCTGGTGTGGAACAAGAGACCCAGTACTTC.

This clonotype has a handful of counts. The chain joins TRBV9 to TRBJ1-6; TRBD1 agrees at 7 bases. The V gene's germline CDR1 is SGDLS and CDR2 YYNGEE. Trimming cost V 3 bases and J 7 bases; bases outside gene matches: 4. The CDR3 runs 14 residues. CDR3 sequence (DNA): TGTGCCAGCAGCGCTACAGGGGAGAATTCACCCCTCCACTTT. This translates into CASSATGENSPLHF.

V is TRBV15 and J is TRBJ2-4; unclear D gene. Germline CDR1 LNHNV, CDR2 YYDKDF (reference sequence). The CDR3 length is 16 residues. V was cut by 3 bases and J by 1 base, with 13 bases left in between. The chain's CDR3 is CATSSRSATAKNIQYF. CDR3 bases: TGTGCCACCAGCAGTAGGTCGGCTACGGCCAAAAACATTCAGTACTTC.

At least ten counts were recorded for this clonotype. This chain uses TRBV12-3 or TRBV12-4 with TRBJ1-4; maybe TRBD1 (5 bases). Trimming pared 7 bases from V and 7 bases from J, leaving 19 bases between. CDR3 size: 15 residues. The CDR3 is CASTANHRGGEKLFF. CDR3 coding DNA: TGTGCCAGCACCGCTAACCACCGGGGGGGTGAAAAACTGTTTTTT.

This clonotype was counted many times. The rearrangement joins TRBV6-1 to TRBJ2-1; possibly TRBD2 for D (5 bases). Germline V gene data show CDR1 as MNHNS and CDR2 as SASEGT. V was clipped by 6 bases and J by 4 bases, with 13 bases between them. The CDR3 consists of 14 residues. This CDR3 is CASRQPREYNEQFF. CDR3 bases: TGTGCCAGCAGACAGCCGAGGGAATACAATGAGCAGTTCTTC.

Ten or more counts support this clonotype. The CDR3 protein is CSVEVGDSSYEQYF. The CDR3 DNA follows: TGCAGCGTTGAAGTAGGGGATAGCTCCTACGAGCAGTACTTC. V is TRBV29-1 and J is TRBJ2-7; D possibly corresponds to TRBD1 (5 bases). The V gene's germline CDR1 is SQVTM and CDR2 ANQGSEA. V lost 1 base, J lost 0 bases, and 10 bases lay in between. The CDR3 is 14 amino acids.

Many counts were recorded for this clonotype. CDR3 sequence: CAWSVRGTTEAFF. CDR3 DNA: TGTGCCTGGAGTGTAAGGGGGACCACTGAAGCTTTCTTT. V gene TRBV30 combines with J gene TRBJ1-1; D is perhaps TRBD1 (6 bases). Germline V gene sequence: CDR1 GTSNPN, CDR2 SVGIG (reference sequence). Trimming shortened V by 0 bases and J by 4 bases, and 9 bases separated the two germline ends. The CDR3 contains 13 residues.

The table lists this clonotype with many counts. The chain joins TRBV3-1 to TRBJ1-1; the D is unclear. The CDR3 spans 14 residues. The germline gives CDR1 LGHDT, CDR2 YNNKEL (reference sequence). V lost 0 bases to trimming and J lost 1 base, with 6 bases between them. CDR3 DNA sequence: TGTGCCAGCAGCCAAGAAGTCAGGAACACTGAAGCTTTCTTT. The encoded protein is CASSQEVRNTEAFF.

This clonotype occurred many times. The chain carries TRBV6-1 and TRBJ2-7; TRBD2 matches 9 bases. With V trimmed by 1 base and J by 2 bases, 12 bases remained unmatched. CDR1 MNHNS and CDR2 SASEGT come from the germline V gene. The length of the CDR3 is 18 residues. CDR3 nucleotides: TGTGCCAGCAGTGAAGGGCTGGTTCTAGCGGGAACCCCCTACGAGCAGTACGTC. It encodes CASSEGLVLAGTPYEQYV.

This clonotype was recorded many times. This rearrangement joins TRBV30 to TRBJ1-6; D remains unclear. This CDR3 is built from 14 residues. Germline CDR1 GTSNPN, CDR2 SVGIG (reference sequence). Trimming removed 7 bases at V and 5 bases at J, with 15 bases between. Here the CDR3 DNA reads TGTGCCTTGGGCCGGGGAGGGAATAATTCACCCCTCCACTTT. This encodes CALGRGGNNSPLHF.

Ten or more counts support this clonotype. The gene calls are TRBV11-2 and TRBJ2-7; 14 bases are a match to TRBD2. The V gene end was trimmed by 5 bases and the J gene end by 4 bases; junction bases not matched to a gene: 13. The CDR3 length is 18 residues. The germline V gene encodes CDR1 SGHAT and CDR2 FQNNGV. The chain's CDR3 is CASSPHRGLAGVPYEQYF. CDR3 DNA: TGTGCCAGCAGCCCCCATAGGGGACTAGCGGGAGTCCCGTACGAGCAGTACTTC.

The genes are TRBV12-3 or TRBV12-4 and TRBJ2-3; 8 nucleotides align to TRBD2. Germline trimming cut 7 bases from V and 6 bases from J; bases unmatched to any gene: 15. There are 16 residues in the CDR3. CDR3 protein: CASIPALGGARDTQYF. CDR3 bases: TGTGCCAGCATCCCCGCACTCGGGGGGGCCCGGGATACGCAGTATTTT.

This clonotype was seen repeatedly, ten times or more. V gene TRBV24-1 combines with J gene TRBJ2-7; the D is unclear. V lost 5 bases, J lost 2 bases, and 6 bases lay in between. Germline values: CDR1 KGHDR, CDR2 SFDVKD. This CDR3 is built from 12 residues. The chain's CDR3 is CATSVPPYEQYV. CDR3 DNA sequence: TGTGCCACCAGTGTGCCGCCCTACGAGCAGTACGTC.

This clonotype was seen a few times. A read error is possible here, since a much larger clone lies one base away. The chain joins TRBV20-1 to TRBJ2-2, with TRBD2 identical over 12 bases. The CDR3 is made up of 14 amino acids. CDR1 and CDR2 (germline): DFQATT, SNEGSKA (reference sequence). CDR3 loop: CSTRRLAGAGELFF. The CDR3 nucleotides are TGCAGTACTAGGAGACTAGCGGGGGCCGGGGAGCTGTTTTTT.

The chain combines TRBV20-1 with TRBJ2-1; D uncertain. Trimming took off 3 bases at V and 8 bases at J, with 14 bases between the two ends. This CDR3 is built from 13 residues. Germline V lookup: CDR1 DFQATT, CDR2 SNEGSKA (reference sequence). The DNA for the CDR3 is TGCAGTGCTAGGCCCATCAACCATCATGAGCAGTTCTTC. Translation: CSARPINHHEQFF.

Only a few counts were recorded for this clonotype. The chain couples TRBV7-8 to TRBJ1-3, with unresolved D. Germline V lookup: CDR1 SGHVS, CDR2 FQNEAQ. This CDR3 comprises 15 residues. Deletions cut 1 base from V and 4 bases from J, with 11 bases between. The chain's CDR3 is CASSLVRGRGNTIYF. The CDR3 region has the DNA TGTGCCAGCAGCTTAGTTCGAGGCCGCGGAAACACCATATATTTT. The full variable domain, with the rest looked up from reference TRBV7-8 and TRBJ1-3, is GAGVSQSPRYKVAKRGQDVALRCDPISGHVSLFWYQQALGQGPEFLTYFQNEAQLDKSGLPSDRFFAERPEGSVSTLKIQRTQQEDSAVYLCASSLVRGRGNTIYFGEGSWLTVV.